This TCR beta chain emerged from a study of OX40 agonist ivuxolimab in advanced cancers. For the study at large: Clinicians treated patients with ivuxolimab, an agonistic anti-OX40 (CD134) antibody. Study findings and constraints: There were, on average, more expanded clones in CD8+ T cells than in CD4+.

Assay: immunoSEQ multiplex PCR; the TCRdb copy retains only in-frame clones and omits some. This repertoire shows some 95,000 clones, roughly nine tenths found once; its top ten account for roughly 0.5%. As concerns this clone: Its antigen is currently unknown.

At baseline, cycle 4 day 1, and cycle 7 day 1, blood was sampled. Deletions cut 10 bases from V and 1 base from J, with 13 bases between. The CDR3 contains 13 residues. Germline V CDR1 and CDR2: PRHDT, FYEKMQ (reference sequence). Source: CD4+ or CD8+ T cells sorted from blood, taken in a trial of the OX40 agonist ivuxolimab. This chain joins TRBV13 and TRBJ1-1; tentative D call: TRBD1 (5 bases). The TCR originated in an adult with an advanced solid tumor such as melanoma, head and neck, liver or kidney cancer. The CDR3 spells CAIARDRNTEAFF. The CDR3 DNA reads as TGTGCCATAGCCCGGGACCGGAACACTGAAGCTTTCTTT. Variable domain in full (rest from reference TRBV13 and TRBJ1-1): AAGVIQSPRHLIKEKRETATLKCYPIPRHDTVYWYQQGPGQDPQFLISFYEKMQSDKGSIPDRFSAQQFSDYHSELNMSSLELGDSALYFCAIARDRNTEAFFGQGTRLTVV.